This entry is about one TCR beta chain. The data belong to a study of blood T cell repertoires in COVID-19. Study overall: Spain, Italy and the United States supplied samples that represented acute and convalescent COVID-19.

V lost 4 bases to trimming and J lost 5 bases; unmatched junction nucleotides: 11. The CDR3 totals 16 residues. Germline CDR1 is PRHDT and CDR2 is FYEKMQ (reference sequence). Per the original data handling: It was from reference gene primer amplification that nucleated cell counts were estimated. The protocol was immunoSEQ multiplex PCR, while the TCRdb copy is restricted to in-frame clones and leaves out a portion. V, J and clone size reflect that table, while D and trimming were determined from the DNA. The repertoire holds roughly 180,000 clones, with 70% to 80% as singletons. The J gene is TRBJ2-5, the V gene TRBV13; 9 nucleotides line up with TRBD1. The clonotype comes from a woman aged 60-70 years with COVID-19, enrolled during active disease. The sample consisted of peripheral blood. In nucleotides, the CDR3 is TGTGCCAGCAGCTCCCAGAACAGGGGGCCGAGGGAGACCCAGTACTTC. Amino acids: CASSSQNRGPRETQYF.